The sequence of this TCR beta chain was determined in a study of vaccination and CD4 T cells after COVID-19. Study-wide context: Researchers treated cells with overlapping spike peptides taken from SARS-CoV-2, HCoV-NL63, HCoV-OC43 and HCoV-229E.

After removal of 7 bases from V and 4 bases from J, the junction contained 6 bases not matched to a gene. Per the germline V gene, CDR1 is SQVTM and CDR2 is ANQGSEA. The CDR3 is 12 residues long. The Oncomine TCR Beta short-read assay was applied to DNA of cultured CD4+ T cells. Each CDR3 protein is one row after TCRdb ran MiXCR on the PCR reads. The table records roughly 28,000 distinct CDR3 sequences, about 66% of them present only once. Concerning this clonotype itself: Its antigen is unknown.

Treatment in this sample: approximately 10-day PBMC culture with coronavirus spike peptide pools or control peptides (ViraFEST assay). Negative selection enriched CD4+ T cells from cultures at 10 days. This chain connects TRBV29-1 to TRBJ2-7; 8 positions agree with TRBD1. The sample in question was CD4+ T cells from blood, cultured in vitro, obtained after SARS-CoV-2 vaccination. This clonotype was sampled from a human donor who received a COVID-19 vaccine. In DNA, the CDR3 is TGCAGCGCTGCAGGGGGCGAGTACGAGCAGTACTTC. This sequence encodes CSAAGGEYEQYF.